The clone carrying this T cell receptor (beta chain) came up many times. The germline gives CDR1 DFQATT, CDR2 SNEGSKA (reference sequence). The trim removed 0 bases at V and 4 bases at J, leaving 10 bases unmatched. The CDR3 loop spans 16 amino acids. The sample originates from a study of read filtering for tumor transcriptome and immune sequencing. Study information: IR-seq gave about 3.5 to 10.27 million TCR reads per sample; RNA-seq gave about 80 to 1,300.

Molecular barcoded adaptors covering alpha/delta and beta/gamma chains were used on 400 ng RNA. TCRdb independently ran MiXCR on the reads; one entry per CDR3 protein. The sample has about 37,000 distinct CDR3 sequences; roughly an eighth are singletons. The V call is TRBV20-1, the J call TRBJ2-7, with 9 nucleotides matching TRBD2. The TCR was taken from a donor aged 40 or over with multiple myeloma. The material sequenced was a population of CD138-negative cells sorted from bone marrow. The CDR3 here is CSARDLGLAGPYEQYF. CDR3 coding DNA: TGCAGTGCTAGAGATCTAGGTCTAGCGGGACCGTACGAGCAGTACTTC.